The 5 T cell receptor beta chains in this list originate from one sample, sequenced in a study of molecular identifiers for immune sequencing clone quantification. Via MiXCR, TCRdb re-called the PCR reads, giving one row per CDR3 protein. The top ten clones hold 0.65% to 0.75% of a sample with 300,000 to 400,000 distinct CDR3 sequences, roughly 24% of them seen once. Specimen: naive CD8+ T cells from blood, with Jurkat cell RNA spiked in. Indicated subset: FACS-sorted CD8+CD4-CCR7+CD45RA+ naive T cells. These receptors were taken from a human donor in good health. Some libraries in this study had Jurkat cell RNA spiked in.

This clonotype was seen a few times. This sequence joins TRBV12-3 or TRBV12-4 and TRBJ1-1; no clear D. V dropped 0 bases and J dropped 3 bases, with 11 bases sitting between them. This CDR3 is built from 15 residues. The DNA for the CDR3 is TGTGCCAGCAGTTTAGCCCCATCAGGTTACACTGAAGCTTTCTTT. Its protein product is CASSLAPSGYTEAFF.

This chain uses TRBV29-1 with TRBJ2-1, with D unclear. V lost 0 bases to trimming and J lost 5 bases, with 11 bases between them. Germline CDR1 SQVTM, CDR2 ANQGSEA. This CDR3 region has 14 residues. The CDR3 DNA sequence: TGCAGCGTTGAAGAGTCTGGGCACCACAATGAGCAGTTCTTC. This sequence encodes CSVEESGHHNEQFF.

This clonotype was detected only a few times. V gene TRBV24-1 combines with J gene TRBJ2-3; 13 bases match TRBD2. The CDR3 consists of 16 residues. The V segment lost 0 bases and the J segment 4 bases; nucleotides outside the gene matches: 0. CDR1 is KGHDR, CDR2 SFDVKD, per germline. CDR3 DNA: TGTGCCACCAGTGATTTGGGACTAGCGGGAGCAGATACGCAGTATTTT. Translation gives CATSDLGLAGADTQYF.

The rearrangement joins TRBV10-2 to TRBJ1-4; 8 bases are a match to TRBD1. The CDR3 length is 17 residues. CDR1 is WSHSY, CDR2 SAAADI, per germline. Trimming removed 4 bases from V and 3 bases from J; junction bases left unmatched: 10. CDR3 nucleotides: TGCGCCAGCAGTGGGAGTCCACGGACAGGGCCTAATGAAAAACTGTTTTTT. Residues: CASSGSPRTGPNEKLFF.

This clonotype was counted many times. The chain employs TRBV7-9 and TRBJ2-1; 13 bases fit TRBD2. This CDR3 has 17 amino acids. Germline assignment: CDR1 SEHNR and CDR2 FQNEAQ (reference sequence). V gave up 5 bases and J gave up 10 bases; unmatched junction bases: 14. CDR3 region: CASSTRLAGGRSEEQFF. CDR3 bases: TGTGCCAGCAGCACCAGACTAGCGGGGGGCCGCTCCGAGGAGCAGTTCTTC.